This section outlines one TCR beta chain sequence together with its context. These data originate in a study of blood T cell repertoires in COVID-19. TCRdb keeps only in-frame clones here, not all; method: immunoSEQ multiplex PCR. Of some 14,000 clones listed, roughly 87% are singletons. The CDR3 is made up of 12 amino acids. Germline lookup yields CDR1 MNHNS and CDR2 SASEGT. J gave up 6 bases and V 3 bases, and 0 bases lay outside the gene matches. The chain joins TRBV6-1 to TRBJ2-3, with 7 bases identical to TRBD2. The receptor's source is a human donor in a cohort sampled during active COVID-19. Sequencing used peripheral blood. The CDR3 DNA reads as TGTGCCAGCAGTGAGGGAGGGGATACGCAGTATTTT. It specifies CASSEGGDTQYF.